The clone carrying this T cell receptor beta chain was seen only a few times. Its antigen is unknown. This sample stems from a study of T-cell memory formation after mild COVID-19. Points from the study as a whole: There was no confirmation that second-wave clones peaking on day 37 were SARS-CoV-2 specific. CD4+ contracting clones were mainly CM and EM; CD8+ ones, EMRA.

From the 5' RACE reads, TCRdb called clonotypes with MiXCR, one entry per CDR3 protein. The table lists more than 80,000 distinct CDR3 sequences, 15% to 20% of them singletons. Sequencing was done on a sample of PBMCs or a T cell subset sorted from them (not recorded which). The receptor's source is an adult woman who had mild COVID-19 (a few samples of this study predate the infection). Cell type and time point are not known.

CDR3 DNA sequence: TGTGCCAGCATCGGGGACAGGGACCAGAACACTGAAGCTTTCTTT. Its translation is CASIGDRDQNTEAFF. This chain uses TRBV7-8 with TRBJ1-1, with 9 bases lining up with TRBD1. CDR3 length: 15 residues. V gave up 7 bases and J gave up 1 base; unmatched junction bases: 7. The germline gives CDR1 SGHVS, CDR2 FQNEAQ.